Presented here are 8 T cell receptor beta chains from one specimen sequenced in a study of T cells after yellow fever vaccination. TCRdb re-analysed the 5' RACE reads in MiXCR, keeping a single row per CDR3 protein. The table shows 60,000 to 75,000 distinct CDR3 sequences, with approximately 7% occurring only once. The material sequenced was CD8+ T cells sorted from PBMCs, taken roughly 45 days after the first yellow fever vaccination. These receptors were taken from a man between 18 and 29 years old who received the YFV17D yellow fever vaccine.

This clonotype was seen repeatedly, ten times or more. The genes are TRBV24-1 and TRBJ1-2; D not resolved. Germline values: CDR1 KGHDR, CDR2 SFDVKD. The CDR3 is 13 residues long. The germline V and J ends were trimmed by 4 bases and 8 bases, with 13 bases remaining between them. The CDR3 DNA reads TGTGCCACCAGTGACCCCGGCCAGGCGGGCTACACCTTC. This translates into CATSDPGQAGYTF.

This chain links TRBV7-2 with TRBJ2-1; D unresolved. There are 13 residues in the CDR3. Trimming took 1 base from V and 8 from J, leaving 9 bases between them. CDR1 and CDR2 from the germline V gene are SGHTA and FQGNSA. The CDR3 is CASSLGRKDEQFF. The CDR3 DNA is TGTGCCAGCAGCTTAGGGCGGAAGGATGAGCAGTTCTTC.

The sample holds many counts of this clonotype. J is TRBJ2-7 and V is TRBV20-1; tentatively, D is TRBD2 (6 bases). Germline CDR1 DFQATT, CDR2 SNEGSKA (reference sequence). The CDR3 is 13 residues long. The germline V and J ends were trimmed by 5 bases and 2 bases, with 13 bases remaining between them. CDR3 in amino acids: CSALDGGAYEQYV. The CDR3 nucleotides are TGCAGTGCTCTCGACGGGGGAGCCTACGAGCAGTACGTC.

This clonotype was counted a few times. The chain joins TRBV9 to TRBJ2-2, with TRBD2 as a possible D gene (6 bases). With 0 bases removed from V and 0 bases from J, the gap between germline ends came to 9 bases. The CDR3 loop spans 16 amino acids. Germline V gene data show CDR1 as SGDLS and CDR2 as YYNGEE. The CDR3 DNA is TGTGCCAGCAGCGTAGCTGGGACTTCGAACACCGGGGAGCTGTTTTTT. Amino acid sequence: CASSVAGTSNTGELFF.

This clonotype was recorded a few times. The chain has TRBV2 and TRBJ1-1, with D maybe TRBD1 (5 bases). The germline V gene encodes CDR1 SNHLY and CDR2 FYNNEI. The CDR3 totals 14 residues. V was pared by 8 bases and J by 4 bases, with 17 bases between. Here the CDR3 DNA reads TGTGCCAGCTCCCTAGGGGAAGGGGTCACTGAAGCTTTCTTT. As protein: CASSLGEGVTEAFF.

This clonotype has at least ten counts. The rearrangement links TRBV5-6 to TRBJ2-5, with D uncertain. The CDR3 is 17 residues long. V was pared by 6 bases and J by 2 bases, with 23 bases between. Germline values: CDR1 SGHDT, CDR2 YYEEEE. The CDR3 DNA follows: TGTGCCAGCACCATAACCCCCGGCGGCCAGAGACAAGAGACCCAGTACTTC. Protein: CASTITPGGQRQETQYF.

This clonotype was seen at least ten times. The chain joins TRBV2 to TRBJ2-3; D not resolved. The CDR3 runs to 12 residues. V was cut by 10 bases and J by 6 bases, with 14 bases left in between. Germline V gene lookup returns CDR1 SNHLY and CDR2 FYNNEI. The chain's CDR3 is CANSWPADTQYF. The CDR3 DNA sequence: TGTGCCAACTCCTGGCCGGCGGATACGCAGTATTTT.

This clonotype showed up many times. This chain uses TRBV6-5 with TRBJ2-3; no firm D call. The CDR3 totals 11 residues. Germline V gene data show CDR1 as MNHEY and CDR2 as SVGAGI. The V end lost 2 bases, the J end lost 10 bases, and 7 bases lay between the germline ends. The CDR3 DNA reads TGTGCCAGCAGTTACGGCCAGGCGCAGTATTTT. Amino acid sequence: CASSYGQAQYF.